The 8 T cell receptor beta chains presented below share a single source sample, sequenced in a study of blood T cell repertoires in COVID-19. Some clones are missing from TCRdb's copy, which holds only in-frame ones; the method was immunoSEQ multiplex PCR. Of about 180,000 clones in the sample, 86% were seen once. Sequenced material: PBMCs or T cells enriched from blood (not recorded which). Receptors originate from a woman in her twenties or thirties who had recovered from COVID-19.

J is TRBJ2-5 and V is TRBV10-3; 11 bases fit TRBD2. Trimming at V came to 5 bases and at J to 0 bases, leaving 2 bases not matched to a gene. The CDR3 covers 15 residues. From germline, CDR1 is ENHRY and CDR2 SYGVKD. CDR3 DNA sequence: TGTGCCATCAGTCCTAGCGGGGGGTACCAAGAGACCCAGTACTTC. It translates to CAISPSGGYQETQYF.

The chain's CDR3 is CASSTGGYGYTF. DNA for the CDR3: TGTGCCAGCTCCACAGGGGGCTATGGCTACACCTTC. V is TRBV2 and J is TRBJ1-2; 8 nucleotides align to TRBD1. CDR1 and CDR2 from the germline V gene are SNHLY and FYNNEI. Germline trimming cut 8 bases from V and 4 bases from J; bases unmatched to any gene: 3. The CDR3 extends over 12 amino acids.

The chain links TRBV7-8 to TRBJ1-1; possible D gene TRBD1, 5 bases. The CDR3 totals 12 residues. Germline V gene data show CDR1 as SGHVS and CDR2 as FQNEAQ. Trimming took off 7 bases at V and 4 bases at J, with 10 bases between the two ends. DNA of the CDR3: TGTGCCAGCACCCAGGGTATCACTGAAGCTTTCTTT. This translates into CASTQGITEAFF.

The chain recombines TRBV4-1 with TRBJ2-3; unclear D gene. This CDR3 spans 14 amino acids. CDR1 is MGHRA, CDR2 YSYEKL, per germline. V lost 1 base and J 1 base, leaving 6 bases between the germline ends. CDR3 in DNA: TGCGCCAGCAGCCAAGTTCTCCGCACAGATACGCAGTATTTT. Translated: CASSQVLRTDTQYF.

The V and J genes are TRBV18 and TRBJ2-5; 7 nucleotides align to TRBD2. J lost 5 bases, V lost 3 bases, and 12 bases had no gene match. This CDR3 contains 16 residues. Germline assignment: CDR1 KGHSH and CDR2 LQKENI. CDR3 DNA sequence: TGTGCCAGCTCACCGACCTCGGCGGGGGATGGGGAGACCCAGTACTTC. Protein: CASSPTSAGDGETQYF.

As DNA, the CDR3 is TGCGCCAGCAGCCAAGAAGGAGGCGGGACTACCGGCGGTACGCAGTATTTT. This translates into CASSQEGGGTTGGTQYF. V gene TRBV4-1 combines with J gene TRBJ2-3; 7 nucleotides line up with TRBD2. The CDR3 is made up of 17 amino acids. Germline-derived CDR1 and CDR2 are MGHRA and YSYEKL. Trimming removed 0 bases from V and 8 bases from J; junction bases left unmatched: 14.

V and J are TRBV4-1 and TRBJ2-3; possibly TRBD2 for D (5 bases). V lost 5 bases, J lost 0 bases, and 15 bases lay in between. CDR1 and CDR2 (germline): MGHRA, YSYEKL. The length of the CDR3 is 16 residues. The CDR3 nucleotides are TGCGCCAGCAGCAATCCCTTGAGGGCAAGCACAGATACGCAGTATTTT. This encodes CASSNPLRASTDTQYF.

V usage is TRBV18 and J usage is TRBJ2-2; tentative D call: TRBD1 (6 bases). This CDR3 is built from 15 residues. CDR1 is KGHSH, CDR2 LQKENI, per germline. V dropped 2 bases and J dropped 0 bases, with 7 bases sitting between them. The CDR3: CASSPDRTNTGELFF. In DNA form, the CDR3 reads TGTGCCAGCTCACCAGACAGGACGAACACCGGGGAGCTGTTTTTT.